Presented here are 24 T cell receptor beta chains from one specimen sequenced in a study of CD8+CD57+ T cells in acquired aplastic anemia. The sequenced patients had an expansion of CD8+CD57+ cells seen by flow cytometry. Genomic DNA provided the template from which TCR beta VDJ and CDR3 profiles were obtained. From the reads, TCRdb called clonotypes with MiXCR, one entry per CDR3 protein. The data show 180,000 or so distinct CDR3 sequences, less than 50% seen once. Sequenced material: sorted CD4+, CD8+, or CD8+CD57+ T cells (not recorded which) from PBMCs. The origin of the receptors is a human donor with aplastic anemia.

This clonotype was seen repeatedly, ten times or more. The V and J genes are TRBV5-1 and TRBJ1-2; D possibly corresponds to TRBD1 (5 bases). In germline, CDR1 is SGHRS, CDR2 YFSETQ. The length of the CDR3 is 13 residues. Trimming removed 6 bases from V and 3 bases from J, with 12 bases in between. In DNA, the CDR3 is TGCGCCAGCAAGCCCACGACAGACTATGGCTACACCTTC. This translates into CASKPTTDYGYTF.

This clonotype showed up many times. V and J are TRBV7-2 and TRBJ2-7; 9 bases agree with TRBD2. With 5 bases clipped from V and 7 bases from J, the junction kept 9 bases outside the gene matches. The CDR3 covers 14 residues. CDR1 is SGHTA and CDR2 is FQGNSA in the germline V gene. The DNA for the CDR3 is TGTGCCAGCAGCGTGGCTAGCGGGAATTCAGAGCAGTACTTC. It specifies CASSVASGNSEQYF.

Of note for this clonotype: The CDR3 end shows no conserved phenylalanine or tryptophan, and so a read error is likely. The limits of the CDR3 on the DNA are not certain, so only TCRdb's listed CDR3 is given. The rearrangement links TRBV28 to TRBJ1-6; no DNA check was done on the table's D call, TRBD1. The CDR3 is 15 residues long, ends included. CDR1 MDHEN and CDR2 SYDVKM come from the germline V gene. CDR3 loop: CASGIQGGYNSPLYS.

The chain combines TRBV19 with TRBJ2-3, with 10 bases identical to TRBD1. The trim removed 5 bases at V and 3 bases at J, leaving 8 bases unmatched. There are 16 residues in the CDR3. Germline-derived CDR1 and CDR2 are LNHDA and SQIVND (reference sequence). CDR3 in amino acids: CASSRERDRGTDTQYF. CDR3 bases: TGTGCCAGTAGTCGTGAAAGGGACAGGGGAACAGATACGCAGTATTTT.

The rearrangement uses TRBV6-1 and TRBJ2-7, with TRBD2 matching over 10 bases. The V gene's germline CDR1 is MNHNS and CDR2 SASEGT. The CDR3 covers 15 residues. J gave up 4 bases and V 7 bases, and 10 bases lay outside the gene matches. CDR3 sequence: CASTINLAGEYEQYF. CDR3 DNA sequence: TGTGCCAGCACCATTAACCTAGCGGGAGAATACGAGCAGTACTTC.

Ten or more counts support this clonotype. This chain uses TRBV19 with TRBJ2-5; D remains ambiguous. V was shortened by 3 bases and J by 1 base, with 6 bases between the two germline ends. Germline CDR1 LNHDA, CDR2 SQIVND (reference sequence). There are 13 residues in the CDR3. The CDR3 sequence: CASSIWGQETQYF. CDR3 coding DNA: TGTGCCAGTAGTATTTGGGGCCAAGAGACCCAGTACTTC.

V gene TRBV5-4 combines with J gene TRBJ2-2, with D uncertain. CDR1 and CDR2 (germline): SGHNT, YYREEE (reference sequence). With 1 base removed from V and 1 base from J, the gap between germline ends came to 5 bases. The CDR3 spans 14 residues. CDR3 nucleotides: TGTGCCAGCAGCTTGTTTCAGAACACCGGGGAGCTGTTTTTT. This gives the protein CASSLFQNTGELFF.

This clonotype was recorded at least ten times. The gene calls are TRBV14 and TRBJ1-4; no clear D. This CDR3 is built from 15 residues. Per the germline V gene, CDR1 is SGHDN and CDR2 is FVKESK. The V end was cut by 6 bases, the J end by 7 bases, with 18 bases between. CDR3 sequence (DNA): TGTGCCAGCAGTCTAAACCGGGAACAAGGTGAAAAACTGTTTTTT. Protein product: CASSLNREQGEKLFF.

This clonotype appeared many times. The V and J genes are TRBV7-2 and TRBJ2-1, with TRBD1 identical over 8 bases. Trimming took 5 bases from V and 7 from J; bases not matched to a gene: 10. The CDR3 spans 15 residues. CDR1 SGHTA and CDR2 FQGNSA come from the germline V gene. CDR3 amino acids: CASSTDQGARNEQFF. The CDR3 nucleotides read TGTGCCAGCAGCACCGACCAGGGGGCGCGTAATGAGCAGTTCTTC. Complete variable domain (other parts from reference TRBV7-2 and TRBJ2-1): GAGVSQSPSNKVTEKGKDVELRCDPISGHTALYWYRQSLGQGLEFLIYFQGNSAPDKSGLPSDRFSAERTGGSVSTLTIQRTQQEDSAVYLCASSTDQGARNEQFFGPGTRLTVL.

This sequence joins TRBV4-1 and TRBJ2-7; 7 bases are shared with TRBD2. The V segment lost 0 bases and the J segment 0 bases; nucleotides outside the gene matches: 2. The CDR3 contains 15 residues. The V gene's germline CDR1 is MGHRA and CDR2 YSYEKL. CDR3 in amino acids: CASSQEASGSYEQYF. CDR3 nucleotide sequence: TGCGCCAGCAGCCAAGAGGCTAGCGGCTCCTACGAGCAGTACTTC.

V gene TRBV5-5 combines with J gene TRBJ2-7; D call uncertain. The CDR3 has 14 residues. Trimming took 5 bases from V and 6 from J, leaving 18 bases between them. The germline gives CDR1 SGHKS, CDR2 YYEKEE (reference sequence). Here the CDR3 reads CASRSLPSVFEQYF. As DNA, the CDR3 is TGTGCCAGCAGATCCCTCCCCTCCGTCTTCGAGCAGTACTTC.

This clonotype came up many times. The rearrangement links TRBV5-1 to TRBJ2-6; the D is unclear. Per germline, CDR1 SGHRS and CDR2 YFSETQ. The CDR3 contains 13 residues. V was cut by 0 bases and J by 2 bases, with 0 bases left in between. The CDR3 DNA is TGCGCCAGCAGCTTGGCTGGGGCCAACGTCCTGACTTTC. Its translation is CASSLAGANVLTF.

This clonotype was picked up many times. The rearrangement joins TRBV6-1 to TRBJ1-2; 8 bases are shared with TRBD1. Germline trimming cut 5 bases from V and 8 bases from J; bases unmatched to any gene: 13. The CDR3 has 15 residues. CDR1 is MNHNS and CDR2 is SASEGT in the germline V gene. The CDR3 spells CASSQLDREGIGYTF. The CDR3, as DNA: TGTGCCAGCAGTCAACTGGACAGGGAAGGGATAGGCTACACCTTC.

This clonotype was seen a handful of times. The chain recombines TRBV10-2 with TRBJ2-7; 7 bases are a match to TRBD2. Germline CDR1 reads WSHSY; CDR2 reads SAAADI. V lost 5 bases and J lost 3; bases outside the gene matches: 10. The CDR3 extends over 15 amino acids. CDR3 protein: CASSSRAAGSYEQYF. CDR3 nucleotide sequence: TGCGCCAGCAGTTCGAGGGCAGCGGGAAGCTACGAGCAGTACTTC.

This clonotype has at least ten counts. The V call is TRBV5-4, the J call TRBJ1-5; possibly TRBD1 for D (5 bases). V was shortened by 4 bases and J by 6 bases, with 11 bases between the two germline ends. CDR3 length: 13 residues. Germline CDR1 reads SGHNT; CDR2 reads YYREEE (reference sequence). The CDR3 loop is CASSQGQAQPQHF. As DNA, the CDR3 is TGTGCCAGCAGCCAGGGTCAGGCTCAGCCCCAGCATTTT.

V gene TRBV7-9 combines with J gene TRBJ1-1; D is unresolved. Germline V gene data show CDR1 as SEHNR and CDR2 as FQNEAQ (reference sequence). Trimming pared 1 base from V and 4 bases from J, leaving 4 bases between. The CDR3 consists of 12 residues. Written as DNA, the CDR3 is TGTGCCAGCAGCTTAGGAGCCACTGAAGCTTTCTTT. It is translated as CASSLGATEAFF.

This clonotype has at least ten counts. J is TRBJ1-5 and V is TRBV20-1; no reliable D call. The germline gives CDR1 DFQATT, CDR2 SNEGSKA (reference sequence). This CDR3 contains 13 residues. Trimming stripped 1 base from V and 3 bases from J, with 7 bases between. CDR3 residues: CSARVGNNQPQHF. In DNA form, the CDR3 reads TGCAGTGCTAGAGTGGGGAACAATCAGCCCCAGCATTTT.

This clonotype has a handful of counts. The chain combines TRBV29-1 with TRBJ2-1; perhaps TRBD1 as D (5 bases). The CDR3 covers 12 residues. V was pared by 1 base and J by 5 bases, with 6 bases between. In germline, CDR1 is SQVTM, CDR2 ANQGSEA. In nucleotides, the CDR3 is TGCAGCGTTGAAGCCAGGGACAATGAGCAGTTCTTC. This sequence encodes CSVEARDNEQFF.

In its sample, this clonotype was seen a few times. The V call is TRBV29-1, the J call TRBJ1-5, with 8 bases aligning to TRBD1. This CDR3 is 13 amino acids long. V lost 7 bases to trimming and J lost 2 bases; unmatched junction nucleotides: 4. CDR1 SQVTM and CDR2 ANQGSEA come from the germline V gene. The CDR3, as DNA: TGCAGCGCGACAGGGGTAGGCAATCAGCCCCAGCATTTT. Protein: CSATGVGNQPQHF. Full variable domain (outside the CDR3, taken from reference TRBV29-1 and TRBJ1-5): SAVISQKPSRDICQRGTSLTIQCQVDSQVTMMFWYRQQPGQSLTLIATANQGSEATYESGFVIDKFPISRPNLTFSTLTVSNMSPEDSSIYLCSATGVGNQPQHFGDGTRLSIL.

This clonotype appeared a few times. The chain employs TRBV15 and TRBJ2-7, with D uncertain. CDR3 size: 16 residues. The V end was cut by 0 bases, the J end by 3 bases, with 15 bases between. Per germline, CDR1 LNHNV and CDR2 YYDKDF (reference sequence). The CDR3 loop reads CATSRDLSAYHYEQYF. DNA for the CDR3: TGTGCCACCAGCAGAGACCTGTCGGCGTACCACTACGAGCAGTACTTC. The full variable domain, completed using reference TRBV15 and TRBJ2-7, is DAMVIQNPRYQVTQFGKPVTLSCSQTLNHNVMYWYQQKSSQAPKLLFHYYDKDFNNEADTPDNFQSRRPNTSFCFLDIRSPGLGDTAMYLCATSRDLSAYHYEQYFGPGTRLTVT.

For this clonotype: The conserved closing phenylalanine or tryptophan is absent in this CDR3, likely reflecting a read error. Here the CDR3 reads CASRRVGNQPQHV. The CDR3 nucleotides are TGTGCCAGCAGAAGAGTGGGCAATCAGCCCCAGCATGTT. The J gene is TRBJ1-5, the V gene TRBV2; no reliable D call. Germline V gene lookup returns CDR1 SNHLY and CDR2 FYNNEI. This CDR3 region has 13 residues. V was trimmed by 6 bases and J by 2 bases, leaving 8 bases between them.

This clonotype has a count of ten or more. The CDR3 sequence is CASSQVQETQYF. In DNA form, the CDR3 reads TGTGCCAGTAGTCAGGTGCAAGAGACCCAGTACTTC. The V and J genes are TRBV19 and TRBJ2-5; no firm D call. Deletions cut 5 bases from V and 2 bases from J, with 6 bases between. Germline-derived CDR1 and CDR2 are LNHDA and SQIVND (reference sequence). The CDR3 consists of 12 residues.

The V gene is TRBV6-1, the J gene TRBJ2-3, with 9 nucleotides matching TRBD2. Unmatched junction bases numbered 6, after V lost 6 bases and J lost 2 bases. CDR1 MNHNS and CDR2 SASEGT come from the germline V gene. The CDR3 loop spans 15 amino acids. In nucleotides, the CDR3 is TGTGCCAGCAGCCCAAGCGGGGGGAACACAGATACGCAGTATTTT. This codes for CASSPSGGNTDTQYF.

V gene TRBV18 combines with J gene TRBJ2-3; 8 bases match TRBD2. The CDR3 runs to 15 residues. Unmatched junction bases numbered 6, after V lost 5 bases and J lost 2 bases. Germline CDR1 and CDR2: KGHSH and LQKENI. The CDR3, as DNA: TGTGCCAGCTCAGAGGAGCGGGGGATCACAGATACGCAGTATTTT. It codes for CASSEERGITDTQYF.